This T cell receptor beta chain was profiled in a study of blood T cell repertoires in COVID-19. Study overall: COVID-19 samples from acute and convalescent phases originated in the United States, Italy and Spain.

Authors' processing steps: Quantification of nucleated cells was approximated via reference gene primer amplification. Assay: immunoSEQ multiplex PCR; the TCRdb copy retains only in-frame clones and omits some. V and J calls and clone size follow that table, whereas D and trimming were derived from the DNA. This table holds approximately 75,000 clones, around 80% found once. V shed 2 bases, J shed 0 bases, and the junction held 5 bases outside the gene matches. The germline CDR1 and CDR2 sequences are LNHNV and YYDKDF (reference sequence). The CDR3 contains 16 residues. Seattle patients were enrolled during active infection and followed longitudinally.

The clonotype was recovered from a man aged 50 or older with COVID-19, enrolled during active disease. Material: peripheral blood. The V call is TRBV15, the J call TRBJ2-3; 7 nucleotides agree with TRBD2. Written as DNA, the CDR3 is TGTGCCACCAGCAGAAGGCTAGCGGATAGCACAGATACGCAGTATTTT. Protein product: CATSRRLADSTDTQYF.